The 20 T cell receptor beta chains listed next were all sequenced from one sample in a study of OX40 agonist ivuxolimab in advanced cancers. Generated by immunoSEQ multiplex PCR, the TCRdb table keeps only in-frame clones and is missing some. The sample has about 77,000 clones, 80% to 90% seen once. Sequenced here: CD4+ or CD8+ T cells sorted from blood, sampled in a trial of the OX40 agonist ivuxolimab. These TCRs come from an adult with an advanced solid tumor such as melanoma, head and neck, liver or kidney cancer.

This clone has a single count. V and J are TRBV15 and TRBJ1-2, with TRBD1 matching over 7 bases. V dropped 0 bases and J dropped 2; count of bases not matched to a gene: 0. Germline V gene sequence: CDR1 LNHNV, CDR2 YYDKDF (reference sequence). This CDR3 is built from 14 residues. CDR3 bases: TGTGCCACCAGCAGAGAGACAGGGAACTATGGCTACACCTTC. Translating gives CATSRETGNYGYTF.

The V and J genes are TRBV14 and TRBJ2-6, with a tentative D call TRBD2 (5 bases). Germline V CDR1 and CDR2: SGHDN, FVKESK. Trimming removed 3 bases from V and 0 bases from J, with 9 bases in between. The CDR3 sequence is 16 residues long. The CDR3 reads CASSHNGVSGANVLTF. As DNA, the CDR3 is TGTGCCAGCAGCCACAACGGGGTCTCTGGGGCCAACGTCCTGACTTTC. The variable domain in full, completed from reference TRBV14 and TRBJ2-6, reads EAGVTQFPSHSVIEKGQTVTLRCDPISGHDNLYWYRRVMGKEIKFLLHFVKESKQDESGMPNNRFLAERTGGTYSTLKVQPAELEDSGVYFCASSHNGVSGANVLTFGAGSRLTVL.

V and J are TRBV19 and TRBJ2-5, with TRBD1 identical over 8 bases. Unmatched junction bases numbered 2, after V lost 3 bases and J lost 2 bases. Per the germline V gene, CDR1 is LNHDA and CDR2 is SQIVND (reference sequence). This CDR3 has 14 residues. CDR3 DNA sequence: TGTGCCAGTAGTATGGGGACAGGACAAGAGACCCAGTACTTC. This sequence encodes CASSMGTGQETQYF.

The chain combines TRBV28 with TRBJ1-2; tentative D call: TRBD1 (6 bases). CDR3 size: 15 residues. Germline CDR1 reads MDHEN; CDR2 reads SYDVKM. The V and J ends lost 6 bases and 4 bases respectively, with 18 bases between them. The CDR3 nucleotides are TGTGCCAGCAGGCCCCGCCCAGGGGTAGGCTATGGCTACACCTTC. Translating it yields CASRPRPGVGYGYTF.

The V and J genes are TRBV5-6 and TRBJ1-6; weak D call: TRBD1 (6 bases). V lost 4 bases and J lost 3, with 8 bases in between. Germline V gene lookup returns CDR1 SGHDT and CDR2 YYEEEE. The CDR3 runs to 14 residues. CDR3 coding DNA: TGTGCCAGCAGCCCACAGGGCTATAATTCACCCCTCCACTTT. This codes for CASSPQGYNSPLHF.

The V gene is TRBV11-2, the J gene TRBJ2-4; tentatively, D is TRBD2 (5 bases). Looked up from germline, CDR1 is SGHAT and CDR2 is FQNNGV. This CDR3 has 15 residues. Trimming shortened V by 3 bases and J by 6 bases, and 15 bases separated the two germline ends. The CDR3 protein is CASSLSLAGPNIQYF. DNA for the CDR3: TGTGCCAGCAGCTTGAGTCTAGCCGGTCCAAACATTCAGTACTTC.

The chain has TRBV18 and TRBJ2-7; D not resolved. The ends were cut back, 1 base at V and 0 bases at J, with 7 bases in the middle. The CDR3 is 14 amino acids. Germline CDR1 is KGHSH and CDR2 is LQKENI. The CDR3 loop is CASSPQGNSYEQYF. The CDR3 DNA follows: TGTGCCAGCTCACCACAGGGAAACTCCTACGAGCAGTACTTC.

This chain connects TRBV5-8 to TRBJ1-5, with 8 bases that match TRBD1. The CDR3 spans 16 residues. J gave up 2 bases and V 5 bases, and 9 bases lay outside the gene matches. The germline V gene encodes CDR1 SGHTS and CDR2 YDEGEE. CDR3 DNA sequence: TGTGCCAGCAGACATCTGACAGGGGTGGGCAATCAGCCCCAGCATTTT. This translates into CASRHLTGVGNQPQHF.

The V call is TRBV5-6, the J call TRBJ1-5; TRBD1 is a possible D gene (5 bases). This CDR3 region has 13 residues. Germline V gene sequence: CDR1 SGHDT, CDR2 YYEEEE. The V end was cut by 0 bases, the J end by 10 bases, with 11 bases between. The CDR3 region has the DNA TGTGCCAGCAGCTTGGGGGGCGGGGCCCCCCAGCATTTT. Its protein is CASSLGGGAPQHF.

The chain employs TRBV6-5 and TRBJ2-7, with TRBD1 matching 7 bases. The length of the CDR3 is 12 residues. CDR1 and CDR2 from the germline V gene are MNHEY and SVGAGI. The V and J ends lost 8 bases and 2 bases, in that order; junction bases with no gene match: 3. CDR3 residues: CASRDRAYEQYF. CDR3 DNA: TGTGCCAGCCGGGACAGAGCCTACGAGCAGTACTTC.

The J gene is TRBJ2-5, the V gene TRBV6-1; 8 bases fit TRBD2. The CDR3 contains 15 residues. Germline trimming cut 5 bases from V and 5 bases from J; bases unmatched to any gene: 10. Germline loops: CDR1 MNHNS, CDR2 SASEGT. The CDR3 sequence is CASSIPLAGGETQYF. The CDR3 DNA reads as TGTGCCAGCAGTATCCCTCTAGCGGGTGGGGAGACCCAGTACTTC.

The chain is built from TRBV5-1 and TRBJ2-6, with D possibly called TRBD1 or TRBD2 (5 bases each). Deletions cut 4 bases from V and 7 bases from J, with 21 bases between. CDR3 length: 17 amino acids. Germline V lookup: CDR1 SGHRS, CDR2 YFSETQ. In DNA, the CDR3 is TGCGCCAGCAGCCCGTCGACGGGACCCTCGGGTGCCAACGTCCTGACTTTC. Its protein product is CASSPSTGPSGANVLTF.

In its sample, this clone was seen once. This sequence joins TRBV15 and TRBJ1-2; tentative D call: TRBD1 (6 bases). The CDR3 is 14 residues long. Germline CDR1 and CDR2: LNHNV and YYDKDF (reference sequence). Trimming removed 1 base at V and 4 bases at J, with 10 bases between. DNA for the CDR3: TGTGCCACCAGCAGAGGGGGGCCCGGCTATGGCTACACCTTC. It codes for CATSRGGPGYGYTF.

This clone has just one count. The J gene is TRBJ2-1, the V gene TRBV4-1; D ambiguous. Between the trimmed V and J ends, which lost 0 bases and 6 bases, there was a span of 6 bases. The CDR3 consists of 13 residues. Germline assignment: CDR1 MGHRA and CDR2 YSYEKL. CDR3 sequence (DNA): TGCGCCAGCAGCCAAGATCCACCCAATGAGCAGTTCTTC. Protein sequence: CASSQDPPNEQFF.

CDR3: CASSLRGGDETQYF. As DNA, the CDR3 is TGTGCCAGCAGCTTACGTGGGGGGGACGAGACCCAGTACTTC. The chain employs TRBV7-9 and TRBJ2-5; TRBD2 matches at 7 bases. This CDR3 contains 14 residues. V lost 2 bases to trimming and J lost 5 bases; unmatched junction nucleotides: 5. Germline assignment: CDR1 SEHNR and CDR2 FQNEAQ (reference sequence).

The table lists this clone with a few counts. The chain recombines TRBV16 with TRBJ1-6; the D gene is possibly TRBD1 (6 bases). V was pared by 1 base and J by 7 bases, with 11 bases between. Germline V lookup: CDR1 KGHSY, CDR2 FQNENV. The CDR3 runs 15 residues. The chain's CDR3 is CASSQYNTGNSPLHF. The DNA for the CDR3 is TGTGCCAGCAGCCAATATAACACAGGGAATTCACCCCTCCACTTT. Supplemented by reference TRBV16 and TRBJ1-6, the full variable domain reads GEEVAQTPKHLVRGEGQKAKLYCAPIKGHSYVFWYQQVLKNEFKFLISFQNENVFDETGMPKERFSAKCLPNSPCSLEIQATKLEDSAVYFCASSQYNTGNSPLHFGNGTRLTVT.

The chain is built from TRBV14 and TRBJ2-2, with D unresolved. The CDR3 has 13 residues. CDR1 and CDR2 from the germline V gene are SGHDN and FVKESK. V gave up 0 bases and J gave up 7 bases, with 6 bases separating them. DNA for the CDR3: TGTGCCAGCAGCCAAGAGGTCGGCGGGGAGCTGTTTTTT. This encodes CASSQEVGGELFF. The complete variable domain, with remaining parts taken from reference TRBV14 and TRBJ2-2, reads EAGVTQFPSHSVIEKGQTVTLRCDPISGHDNLYWYRRVMGKEIKFLLHFVKESKQDESGMPNNRFLAERTGGTYSTLKVQPAELEDSGVYFCASSQEVGGELFFGEGSRLTVL.

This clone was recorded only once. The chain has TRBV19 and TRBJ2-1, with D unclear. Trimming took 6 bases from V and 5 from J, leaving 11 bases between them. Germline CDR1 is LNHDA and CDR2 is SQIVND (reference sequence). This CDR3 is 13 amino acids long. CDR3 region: CASSPVVHNEQFF. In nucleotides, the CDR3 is TGTGCCAGTAGCCCCGTTGTTCACAATGAGCAGTTCTTC.

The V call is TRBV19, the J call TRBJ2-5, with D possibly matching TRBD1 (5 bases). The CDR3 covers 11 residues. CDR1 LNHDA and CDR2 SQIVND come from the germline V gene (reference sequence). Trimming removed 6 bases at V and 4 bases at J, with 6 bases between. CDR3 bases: TGTGCCAGTAGAACAGGAGAGACCCAGTACTTC. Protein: CASRTGETQYF.

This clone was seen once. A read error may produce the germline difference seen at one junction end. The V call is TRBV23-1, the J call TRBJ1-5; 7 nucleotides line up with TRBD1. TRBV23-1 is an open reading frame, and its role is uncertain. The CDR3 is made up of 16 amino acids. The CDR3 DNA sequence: TGCGCCAGCAGACAATTGGGACAGAGCCTCAATCAGCCCCAGCATTTT. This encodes CASRQLGQSLNQPQHF.